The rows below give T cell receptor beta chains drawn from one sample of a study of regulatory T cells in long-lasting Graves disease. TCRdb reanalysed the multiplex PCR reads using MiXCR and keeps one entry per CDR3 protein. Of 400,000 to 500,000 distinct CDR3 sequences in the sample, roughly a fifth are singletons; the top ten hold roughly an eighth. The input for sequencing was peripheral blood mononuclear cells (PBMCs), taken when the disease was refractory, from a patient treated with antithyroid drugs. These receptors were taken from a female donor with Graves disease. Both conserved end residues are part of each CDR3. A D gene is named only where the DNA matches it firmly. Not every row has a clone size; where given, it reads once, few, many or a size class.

TGTGCCAGCAGCGTAGTGGGGACCGGGGAGCTGTTTTTT	CASSVVGTGELFF	many	TRBJ2-2	TRBV9	NA
TGTGCCAGCAGTTTAGTAGGGGGATTCCTGACTTTC	CASSLVGGFLTF	few	TRBJ2-6	TRBV28	NA
TGTGCCAGCAGTTTCCGGGGGAGTAAGGATACGCAGTATTTT	CASSFRGSKDTQYF	NA	TRBJ2-3	TRBV28	NA
TGTGCCAGCAGTCCGCAAGGACTAGCGGGTGCCTACGAGCAGTACTTC	CASSPQGLAGAYEQYF	many	TRBJ2-7	TRBV12-3/TRBV12-4	TRBD2
TGTGCCAGCAGTGCCGGGACAGGGGCCCTCTATGGCTACACCTTC	CASSAGTGALYGYTF	NA	TRBJ1-2	TRBV3-1	TRBD1
TGCGCCAGCAGTGAGTCTGTAATAGCGGGAGGGGAAGAGACCCAGTACTTC	CASSESVIAGGEETQYF	NA	TRBJ2-5	TRBV10-2	TRBD2
TGTGCCAGTAGTATAGCCGGGACAGGCTATGGCTACACCTTC	CASSIAGTGYGYTF	once	TRBJ1-2	TRBV19	TRBD1
TGTGCCAGCAGCCCGGGACGGGCCAACGTCCTGACTTTC	CASSPGRANVLTF	many	TRBJ2-6	TRBV28	NA
TGTGCCAGCAGCTTGACAGCTAACTATGGCTACACCTTC	CASSLTANYGYTF	many	TRBJ1-2	TRBV7-9	NA
TGTGCCAGCAGCTTAGGGCGGCAGGCCAAAAACATTCAGTACTTC	CASSLGRQAKNIQYF	many	TRBJ2-4	TRBV11-2	NA
TGCAGTGCTAGCTTAGAGAACACCGGGGAGCTGTTTTTT	CSASLENTGELFF	few	TRBJ2-2	TRBV20-1	NA
TGCAGTGCTAGAGATTGGAGGGAGAGTCCCCGCGAGCAGTACTTC	CSARDWRESPREQYF	few	TRBJ2-7	TRBV20-1	NA
TGTGCCAGCTCACCATCCCCAGGGGGGGACACCGGGGAGCTGTTTTTT	CASSPSPGGDTGELFF	NA	TRBJ2-2	TRBV18	NA
TGTGCCTGGAGTGTACCGGCTATTCCCCTCTACGAGCAGTACTTC	CAWSVPAIPLYEQYF	NA	TRBJ2-7	TRBV30	NA
TGCAGTGCTAGGGTGCGGGAGAGTAGGAATGAGCAGTTCTTC	CSARVRESRNEQFF	NA	TRBJ2-1	TRBV20-1	TRBD2
TGTGCCAGCAGGATCGGAGGACAGGCAGGGGAGCAGTACTTC	CASRIGGQAGEQYF	few	TRBJ2-7	TRBV27	TRBD1
TGTGCCAGCAGCTTGGAGGGTTTAGGCAATCAGCCCCAGCATTTT	CASSLEGLGNQPQHF	few	TRBJ1-5	TRBV5-6	NA
TGTGCCAGCAGTCCCATACCGGGTCTTTCCTACGAGCAGTACTTC	CASSPIPGLSYEQYF	NA	TRBJ2-7	TRBV6-1	NA
TGTGCCATCAGTGATAAGTTCCAAGAGACCCAGTACTTC	CAISDKFQETQYF	many	TRBJ2-5	TRBV10-3	NA
TGTGCCAGCGGGACTTTCTACGAGCAGTACTTC	CASGTFYEQYF	many	TRBJ2-7	TRBV2	NA
TGCGCCAGCAGCCCGGCAGGTGGCACGGGCAATCAGCCCCAGCATTTT	CASSPAGGTGNQPQHF	few	TRBJ1-5	TRBV5-1	NA
TGCGCCACCCGAGGGGGGGGGTTCCGGGACGCCGACCTCCCCGGGGAGCTGTTTTTT	CATRGGGFRDADLPGELFF	NA	TRBJ2-2	TRBV5-1	NA
TGTGCCAGCAGCGATACAGGGGCGCGGATAACTGAAGCTTTCTTT	CASSDTGARITEAFF	many	TRBJ1-1	TRBV7-2	TRBD1
TGTGCCAGCCCACTCGGCCGGGCCCCTGGCGAGCAGTACTTC	CASPLGRAPGEQYF	NA	TRBJ2-7	TRBV7-3	NA
TGTGCCAGCACCACGGGGTACACAGATACGCAGTATTTT	CASTTGYTDTQYF	NA	TRBJ2-3	TRBV6-1	NA
TGTGCCACCAGCAGTGACAGGGGGCCCTACGAGCAGTACTTC	CATSSDRGPYEQYF	few	TRBJ2-7	TRBV15	TRBD1
TGCGCCAGCAGACTCGGGACAGTCGCGAACACCGGGGAGCTGTTTTTT	CASRLGTVANTGELFF	NA	TRBJ2-2	TRBV10-2	TRBD1
TGTGCCACCAGCAGAGATGACGGGAGCAATCAGCCCCAGCATTTT	CATSRDDGSNQPQHF	many	TRBJ1-5	TRBV15	NA
TGTGCCAGCATTCGTAACACTGAAGCTTTCTTT	CASIRNTEAFF	many	TRBJ1-1	TRBV27	NA
TGTGCCAGCTCACCGGGACAGATGAATGAAAAACTGTTTTTT	CASSPGQMNEKLFF	many	TRBJ1-4	TRBV18	TRBD1
TGCGCCAGCAGCTTGGGTTACAGGGGAGGAGATACGCAGTATTTT	CASSLGYRGGDTQYF	NA	TRBJ2-3	TRBV5-1	NA
TGTGCCAGCAGCTTAACCCCCGGGACAAATTACGAGCAGTACTTC	CASSLTPGTNYEQYF	NA	TRBJ2-7	TRBV7-6	NA
TGCGCCAGCAGCTTGGGACTAGACGACAGTGGGAATTCACCCCTCCACTTT	CASSLGLDDSGNSPLHF	NA	TRBJ1-6	TRBV5-1	NA
TGTGCCAGCAGGCAGGAAGCTTACGAGCAGTACTTC	CASRQEAYEQYF	many	TRBJ2-7	TRBV28	NA
TGCAGTGCTAGAGTCCATACCGGGGCAGGGTCGAGGTCCTATAATTCACCCCTCCACTTT	CSARVHTGAGSRSYNSPLHF	few	TRBJ1-6	TRBV20-1	NA
TGTGCCAGCAGCGCAGGGACTAGCGGTGGGTACGAGCAGTACTTC	CASSAGTSGGYEQYF	NA	TRBJ2-7	TRBV7-9	TRBD2
TGTGCCAGCAGCTCGCCCTTGAGGGCCGAGACCGGGGAGCTGTTTTTT	CASSSPLRAETGELFF	NA	TRBJ2-2	TRBV7-8	NA
TGTGCCAGTAGTATCGGGACTGGCGCCCCTGGGGCCAACGTCCTGACTTTC	CASSIGTGAPGANVLTF	few	TRBJ2-6	TRBV19	NA
TGCAGCGTGGATATAGCGGGAGGAGGGGAGACCCAGTACTTC	CSVDIAGGGETQYF	NA	TRBJ2-5	TRBV29-1	TRBD2
TGTGCCACCAGCCCATCCAGGCGGGTTGGGTACACTGAAGCTTTCTTT	CATSPSRRVGYTEAFF	many	TRBJ1-1	TRBV15	NA
TGCAGTGCTAGAGGACGTAAAGGGACTACCGGGGAGCAGTTCTTC	CSARGRKGTTGEQFF	few	TRBJ2-1	TRBV20-1	TRBD2
TGTGCCAGCAGTTACCCCGGCTGGAACAATGAGCAGTTCTTC	CASSYPGWNNEQFF	many	TRBJ2-1	TRBV6-5	NA
TGTGCCACCAGTGAGTGGACTAGCGCAAAGGTCTACGAGCAGTACTTC	CATSEWTSAKVYEQYF	few	TRBJ2-7	TRBV24-1	TRBD2
TGTGCCAGTAGTAGTCGGACAGGGCTGGACACTGAAGCTTTCTTT	CASSSRTGLDTEAFF	NA	TRBJ1-1	TRBV19	TRBD1
TGTGCCAGCAGTTTTGAGGGGCTAGGGGAGCAGTTCTTC	CASSFEGLGEQFF	few	TRBJ2-1	TRBV12-3/TRBV12-4	NA
TGTGCCAGCAGTAGCAACAGCGGGAGCACAACTAATGAAAAACTGTTTTTT	CASSSNSGSTTNEKLFF	NA	TRBJ1-4	TRBV27	NA
TGTGCCAGCAGCCTCAGAGGCGGGGCAAGCACAGATACGCAGTATTTT	CASSLRGGASTDTQYF	NA	TRBJ2-3	TRBV9	NA
TGTGCCAGCAGTCCGACCTCGGACAGGGCGGACACCATATATTTT	CASSPTSDRADTIYF	few	TRBJ1-3	TRBV12-3/TRBV12-4	TRBD1
TGTGCCAGCAGTGATATAGGGGAAGGCACCGGGGAGCTGTTTTTT	CASSDIGEGTGELFF	many	TRBJ2-2	TRBV2	NA
TGCAGTCCCGGACTAGCTGAATCCTACGAGCAGTACTTC	CSPGLAESYEQYF	NA	TRBJ2-7	TRBV20-1	TRBD2
TGTGCCAGCAGTGTGGGGCCAAGCTCCTACAATGAGCAGTTCTTC	CASSVGPSSYNEQFF	once	TRBJ2-1	TRBV28	NA